These T cell receptor beta chains were read from a single sample in a study of PD-1 blockade in classical Hodgkin lymphoma. Profiling relied on immunoSEQ multiplex PCR, and the TCRdb table lists in-frame clones only, not all of them. Of more than 90,000 clones detected, more than 85% appear once; the ten largest clones hold more than 6.5%. Sequenced here: peripheral blood mononuclear cells (PBMCs), sampled before the second cycle of nivolumab. The receptors shown here come from a human donor with classical Hodgkin lymphoma. CDR3s include the opening cysteine and the closing phenylalanine or tryptophan. The order of the fields is V gene, clone size, J gene, CDR3 protein. Expanded clones are given a class, and other clones once, few, many or no size at all.

V gene: TRBV10-3; clone size: .; J gene: TRBJ2-5; CDR3 protein: CAINSGTTQETQYF
V gene: TRBV30; clone size: .; J gene: TRBJ2-5; CDR3 protein: CAWAKGQYQETQYF
V gene: TRBV7-7; clone size: .; J gene: TRBJ1-1; CDR3 protein: CASSPPGQGVTEAFF
V gene: TRBV4-2; clone size: .; J gene: TRBJ2-2; CDR3 protein: CASSQDELTDTGELFF
V gene: TRBV10-3; clone size: few; J gene: TRBJ1-4; CDR3 protein: CASTGDNEKLFF
V gene: TRBV9; clone size: .; J gene: TRBJ2-3; CDR3 protein: CASSVGISGGSTQYF
V gene: TRBV6-4; clone size: few; J gene: TRBJ2-3; CDR3 protein: CATGLAGGSTDTQYF
V gene: TRBV7-9; clone size: .; J gene: TRBJ2-3; CDR3 protein: CASRPTISTDTQYF
V gene: TRBV7-2; clone size: .; J gene: TRBJ2-7; CDR3 protein: CASSLAFITAGGPPYEQYF
V gene: TRBV6-5; clone size: .; J gene: TRBJ1-1; CDR3 protein: CASSASTGWTEAFF
V gene: TRBV11-1; clone size: .; J gene: TRBJ2-1; CDR3 protein: CASSRTSGGSNEQFF
V gene: TRBV30; clone size: .; J gene: TRBJ1-2; CDR3 protein: CAWYGTAGHGYTF
V gene: TRBV5-8; clone size: once; J gene: TRBJ1-5; CDR3 protein: CASSLDRQVNQPQHF
V gene: TRBV7-3; clone size: .; J gene: TRBJ1-2; CDR3 protein: CASSLTGQSTNYGYTF
V gene: TRBV6-1; clone size: .; J gene: TRBJ2-1; CDR3 protein: CASSDTGDSYNEQFF
V gene: TRBV9; clone size: .; J gene: TRBJ1-6; CDR3 protein: CASSVDAASSYNSPLHF
V gene: TRBV5-1; clone size: .; J gene: TRBJ2-3; CDR3 protein: CASSLDRASTDTQYF
V gene: TRBV30; clone size: .; J gene: TRBJ2-1; CDR3 protein: CAWGTASPVPSYNEQFF